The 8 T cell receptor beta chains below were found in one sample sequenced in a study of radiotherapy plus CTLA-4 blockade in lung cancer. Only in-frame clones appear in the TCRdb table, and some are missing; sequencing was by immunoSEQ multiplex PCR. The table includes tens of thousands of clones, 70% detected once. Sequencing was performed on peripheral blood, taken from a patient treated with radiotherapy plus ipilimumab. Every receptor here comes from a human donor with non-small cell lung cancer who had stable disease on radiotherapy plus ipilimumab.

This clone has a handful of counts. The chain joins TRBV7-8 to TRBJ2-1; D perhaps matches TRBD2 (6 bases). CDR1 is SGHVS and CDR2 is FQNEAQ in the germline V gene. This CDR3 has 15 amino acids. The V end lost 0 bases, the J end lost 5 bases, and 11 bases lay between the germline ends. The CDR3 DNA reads TGTGCCAGCAGCTTAGCATGGCGGGGTGACAATGAGCAGTTCTTC. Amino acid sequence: CASSLAWRGDNEQFF. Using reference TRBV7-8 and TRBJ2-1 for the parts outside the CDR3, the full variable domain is GAGVSQSPRYKVAKRGQDVALRCDPISGHVSLFWYQQALGQGPEFLTYFQNEAQLDKSGLPSDRFFAERPEGSVSTLKIQRTQQEDSAVYLCASSLAWRGDNEQFFGPGTRLTVL.

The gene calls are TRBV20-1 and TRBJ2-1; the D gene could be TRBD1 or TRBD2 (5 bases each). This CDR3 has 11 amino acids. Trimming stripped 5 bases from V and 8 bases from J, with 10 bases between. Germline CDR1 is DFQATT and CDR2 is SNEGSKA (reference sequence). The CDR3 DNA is TGCAGTGCTGGGGGTACGGATGAGCAGTTCTTC. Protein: CSAGGTDEQFF.

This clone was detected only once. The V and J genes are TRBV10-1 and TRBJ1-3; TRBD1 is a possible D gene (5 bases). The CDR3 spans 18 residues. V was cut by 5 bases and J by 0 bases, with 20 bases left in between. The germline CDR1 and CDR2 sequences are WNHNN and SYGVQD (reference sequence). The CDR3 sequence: CASSIRVATLTSGNTIYF. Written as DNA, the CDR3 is TGCGCCAGCAGTATCAGGGTAGCCACCCTTACCTCTGGAAACACCATATATTTT.

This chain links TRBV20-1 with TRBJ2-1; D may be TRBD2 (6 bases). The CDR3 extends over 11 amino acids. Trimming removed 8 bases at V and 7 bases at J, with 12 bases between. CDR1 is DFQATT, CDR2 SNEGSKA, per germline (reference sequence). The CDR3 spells CSLTSGNEQFF. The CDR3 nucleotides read TGCAGTCTGACTAGTGGGAATGAGCAGTTCTTC.

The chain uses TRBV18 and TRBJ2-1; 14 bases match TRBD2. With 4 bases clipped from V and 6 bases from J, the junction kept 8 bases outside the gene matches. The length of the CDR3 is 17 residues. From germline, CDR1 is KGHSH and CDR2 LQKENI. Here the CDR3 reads CASSRIRTSGRINEQFF. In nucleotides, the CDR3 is TGTGCCAGCTCACGGATAAGGACTAGCGGGAGGATCAATGAGCAGTTCTTC.

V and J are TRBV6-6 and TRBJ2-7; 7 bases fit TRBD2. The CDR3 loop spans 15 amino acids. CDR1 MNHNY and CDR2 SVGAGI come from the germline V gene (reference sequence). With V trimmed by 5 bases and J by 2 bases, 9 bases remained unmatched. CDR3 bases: TGTGCCAGCAGTCTCAACCGCGGGGGAACCTACGAGCAGTACTTC. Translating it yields CASSLNRGGTYEQYF.

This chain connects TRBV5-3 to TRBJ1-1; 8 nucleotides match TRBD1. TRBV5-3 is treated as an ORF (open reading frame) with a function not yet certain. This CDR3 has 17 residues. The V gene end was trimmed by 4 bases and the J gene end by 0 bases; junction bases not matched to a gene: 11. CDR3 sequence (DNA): TGTGCCAGAAGCGCCCCGGGACAGGCTAGCGTGAACACTGAAGCTTTCTTT. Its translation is CARSAPGQASVNTEAFF.

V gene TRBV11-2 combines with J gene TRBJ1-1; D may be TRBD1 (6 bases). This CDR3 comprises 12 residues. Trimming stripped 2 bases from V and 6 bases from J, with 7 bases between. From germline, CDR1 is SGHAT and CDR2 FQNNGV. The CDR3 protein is CASSLKGAEAFF. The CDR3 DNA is TGTGCCAGCAGCTTAAAGGGGGCTGAAGCTTTCTTT. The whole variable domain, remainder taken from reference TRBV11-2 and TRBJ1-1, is EAGVAQSPRYKIIEKRQSVAFWCNPISGHATLYWYQQILGQGPKLLIQFQNNGVVDDSQLPKDRFSAERLKGVDSTLKIQPAKLEDSAVYLCASSLKGAEAFFGQGTRLTVV.